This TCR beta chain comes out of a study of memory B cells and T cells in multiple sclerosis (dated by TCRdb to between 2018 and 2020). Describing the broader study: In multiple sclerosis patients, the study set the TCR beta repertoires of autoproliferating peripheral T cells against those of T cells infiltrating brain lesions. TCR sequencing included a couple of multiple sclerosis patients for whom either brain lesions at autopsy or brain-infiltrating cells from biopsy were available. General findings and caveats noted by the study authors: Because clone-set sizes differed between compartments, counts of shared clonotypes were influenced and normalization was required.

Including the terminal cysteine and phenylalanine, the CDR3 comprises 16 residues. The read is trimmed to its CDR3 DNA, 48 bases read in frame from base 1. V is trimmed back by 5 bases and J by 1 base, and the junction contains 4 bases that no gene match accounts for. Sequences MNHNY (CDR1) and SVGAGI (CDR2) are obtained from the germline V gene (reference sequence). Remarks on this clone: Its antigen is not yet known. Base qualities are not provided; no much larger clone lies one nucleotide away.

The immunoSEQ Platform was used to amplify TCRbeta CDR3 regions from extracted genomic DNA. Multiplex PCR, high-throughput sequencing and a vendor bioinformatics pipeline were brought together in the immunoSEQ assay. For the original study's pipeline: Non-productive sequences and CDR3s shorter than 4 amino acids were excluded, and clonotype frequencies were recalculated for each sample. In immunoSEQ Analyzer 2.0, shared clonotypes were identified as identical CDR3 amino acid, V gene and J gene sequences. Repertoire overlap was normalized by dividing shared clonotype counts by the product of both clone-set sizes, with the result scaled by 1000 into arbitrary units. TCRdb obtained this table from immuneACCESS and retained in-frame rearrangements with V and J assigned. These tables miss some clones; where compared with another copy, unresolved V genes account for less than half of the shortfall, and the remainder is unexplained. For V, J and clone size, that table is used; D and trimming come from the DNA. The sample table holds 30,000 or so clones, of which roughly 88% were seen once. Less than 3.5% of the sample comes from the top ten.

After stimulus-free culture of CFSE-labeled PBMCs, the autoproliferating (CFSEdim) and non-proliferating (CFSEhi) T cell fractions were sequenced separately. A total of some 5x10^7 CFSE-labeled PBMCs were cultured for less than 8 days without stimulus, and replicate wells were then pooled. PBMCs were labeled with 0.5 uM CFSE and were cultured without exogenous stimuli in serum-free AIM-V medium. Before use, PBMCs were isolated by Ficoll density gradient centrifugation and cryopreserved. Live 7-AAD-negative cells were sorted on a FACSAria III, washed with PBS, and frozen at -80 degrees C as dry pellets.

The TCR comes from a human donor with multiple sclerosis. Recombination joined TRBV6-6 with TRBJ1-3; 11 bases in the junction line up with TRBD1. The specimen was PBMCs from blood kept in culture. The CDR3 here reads CASSTDRGLSGNTIYF. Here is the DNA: TGTGCCAGCAGTACGGACAGGGGGCTATCTGGAAACACCATATATTTT.